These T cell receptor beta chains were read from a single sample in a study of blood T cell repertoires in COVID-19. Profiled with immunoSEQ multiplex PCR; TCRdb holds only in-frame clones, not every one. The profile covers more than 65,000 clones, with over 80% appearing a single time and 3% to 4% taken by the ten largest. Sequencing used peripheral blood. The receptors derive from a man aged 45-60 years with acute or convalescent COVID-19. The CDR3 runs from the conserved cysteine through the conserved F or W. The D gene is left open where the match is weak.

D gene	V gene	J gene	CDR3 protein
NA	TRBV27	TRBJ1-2	CASSLIGGADYGYTF
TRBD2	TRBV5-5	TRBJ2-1	CASSFSGGVDPRQFF
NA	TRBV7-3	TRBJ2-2	CASSLTRVSGELFF
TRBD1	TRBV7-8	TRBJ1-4	CASSTVGRGRGEKLFF
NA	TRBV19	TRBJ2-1	CASRGGTQSYNEQFF
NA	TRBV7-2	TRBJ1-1	CASSLGWRNTEAFF
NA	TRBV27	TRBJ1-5	CASSPRALNSNQPQHF
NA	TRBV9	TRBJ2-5	CASSTARQETQYF
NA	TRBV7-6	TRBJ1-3	CASSPLFQHTGNTIYF
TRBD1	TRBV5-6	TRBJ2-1	CASSTRQGSSYNEQFF
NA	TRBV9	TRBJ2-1	CASSTTGTPYNEQFF
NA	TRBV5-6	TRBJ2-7	CASSLAAYEQYF
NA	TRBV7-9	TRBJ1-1	CASSRMGGNTEAFF
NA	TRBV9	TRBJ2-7	CASSVGPGGSKNEQYF
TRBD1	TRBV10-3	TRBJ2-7	CAISPQGGYEQYF
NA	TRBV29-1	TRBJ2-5	CSVHPGEETQYF